This TCR beta chain originates from a study of blood T cell repertoires in COVID-19. On the study more broadly: Sites across the United States, Italy and Spain contributed samples from acute and convalescent COVID-19.

CDR1 and CDR2 (germline): SEHNR, FQNEAQ (reference sequence). The CDR3 has 15 residues. V was cut by 1 base and J by 1 base, with 10 bases left in between. Data came from immunoSEQ multiplex PCR; TCRdb stores just in-frame clones and leaves some out. The table records about 480,000 clones, 89% of them present only once. The Seattle patients joined while their infection was active and were tracked longitudinally afterward. The sequence came from a man between 18 and 29 years old with COVID-19, enrolled during active disease. The chain joins TRBV7-9 to TRBJ2-5, with D tentatively TRBD1 (7 bases). The sample was peripheral blood. The CDR3 DNA is TGTGCCAGCAGCTTAGGGGGGGACAGCCAAGAGACCCAGTACTTC. Amino acid sequence: CASSLGGDSQETQYF.